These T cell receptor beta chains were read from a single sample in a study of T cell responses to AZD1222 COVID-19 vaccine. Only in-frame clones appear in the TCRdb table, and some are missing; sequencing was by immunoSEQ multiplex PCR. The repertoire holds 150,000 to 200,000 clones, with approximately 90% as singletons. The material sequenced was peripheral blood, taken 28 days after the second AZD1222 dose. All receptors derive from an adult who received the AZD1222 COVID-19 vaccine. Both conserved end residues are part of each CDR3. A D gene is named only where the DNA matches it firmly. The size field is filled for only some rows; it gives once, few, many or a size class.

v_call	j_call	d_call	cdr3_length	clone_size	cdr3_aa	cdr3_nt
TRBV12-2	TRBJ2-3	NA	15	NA	CASRLQTSPRDTQYF	TGTGCAAGTCGCTTGCAGACTTCCCCTCGTGATACGCAGTATTTT
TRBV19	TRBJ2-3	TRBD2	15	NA	CASSTLAGVVDTQYF	TGTGCCAGTAGTACGCTAGCGGGAGTCGTAGATACGCAGTATTTT
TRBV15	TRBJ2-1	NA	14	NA	CATSFRRAGGEQFF	TGTGCCACCAGCTTCCGTAGGGCCGGCGGGGAGCAGTTCTTC
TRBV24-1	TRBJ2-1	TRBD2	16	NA	CATSGIAGGRGYEQFF	TGTGCCACCAGTGGTATAGCGGGAGGACGCGGGTATGAGCAGTTCTTC
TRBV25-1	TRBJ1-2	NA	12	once	CASSVGAYGYTF	TGTGCCAGCAGTGTTGGTGCCTATGGCTACACCTTC
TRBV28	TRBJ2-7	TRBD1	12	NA	CASSDRAYEQYF	TGTGCCAGCAGTGACAGGGCCTACGAGCAGTACTTC
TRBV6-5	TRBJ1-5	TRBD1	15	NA	CASSYGGQGGQPQHF	TGTGCCAGCAGTTATGGCGGACAGGGGGGTCAGCCCCAGCATTTT
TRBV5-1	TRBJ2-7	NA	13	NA	CASSLEGPYEQYF	TGCGCCAGCAGCTTGGAGGGCCCCTACGAGCAGTACTTC
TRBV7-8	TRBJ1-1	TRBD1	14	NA	CASSPWTGSNEAFF	TGTGCCAGCAGCCCTTGGACAGGGAGTAATGAAGCTTTCTTT
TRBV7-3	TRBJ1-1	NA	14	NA	CASSPGTVNTEAFF	TGTGCCAGCAGCCCCGGGACGGTGAACACTGAAGCTTTCTTT
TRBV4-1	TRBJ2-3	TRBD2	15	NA	CASSPLDGRTDTQYF	TGCGCCAGCAGCCCCCTCGACGGGAGGACAGATACGCAGTATTTT
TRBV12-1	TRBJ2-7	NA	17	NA	CASSLASGSRGTYEQYF	TGTGCCAGCAGCTTGGCCTCAGGGAGTAGGGGGACTTACGAGCAGTACTTC
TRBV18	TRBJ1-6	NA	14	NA	CASSLGRDNSPLHF	TGTGCCAGCTCCCTCGGGAGAGATAATTCACCCCTCCACTTT
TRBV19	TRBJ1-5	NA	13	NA	CASSTGGTQPQHF	TGTGCCAGTAGTACCGGGGGCACCCAGCCCCAGCATTTT
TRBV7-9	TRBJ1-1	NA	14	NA	CASSLDLTNTEAFF	TGTGCCAGCAGCTTGGACTTGACGAACACTGAAGCTTTCTTT
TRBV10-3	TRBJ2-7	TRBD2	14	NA	CAIGNSGSSYEQYF	TGTGCCATCGGGAATAGCGGGAGTTCTTACGAGCAGTACTTC
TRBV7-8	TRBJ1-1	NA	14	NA	CASSLGFGNTEAFF	TGTGCCAGCAGCTTAGGGTTTGGAAACACTGAAGCTTTCTTT
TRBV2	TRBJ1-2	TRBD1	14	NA	CASSDRGLYYGYTF	TGTGCCAGCAGTGACAGGGGGCTCTACTATGGCTACACCTTC
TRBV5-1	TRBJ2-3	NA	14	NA	CASSSGPSTDTQYF	TGCGCCAGCAGCTCGGGACCGAGCACAGATACGCAGTATTTT
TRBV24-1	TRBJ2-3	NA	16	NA	CATSDRLGARRDTQYF	TGTGCCACCAGTGATCGTCTTGGGGCCCGGCGGGATACGCAGTATTTT
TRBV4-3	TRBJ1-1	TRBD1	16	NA	CASSQGSQGGNTEAFF	TGCGCCAGCAGCCAAGGATCACAGGGGGGGAACACTGAAGCTTTCTTT
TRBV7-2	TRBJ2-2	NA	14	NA	CASSLISAGGELFF	TGTGCCAGCAGCTTAATCTCGGCGGGCGGGGAGCTGTTTTTT
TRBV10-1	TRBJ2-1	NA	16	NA	CASSESGGHPYNEQFF	TGCGCCAGCAGTGAGTCGGGCGGACACCCCTACAATGAGCAGTTCTTC
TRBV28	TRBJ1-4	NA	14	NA	CASSLGRLNEKLFF	TGTGCCAGCAGTTTGGGCAGGTTGAATGAAAAACTGTTTTTT
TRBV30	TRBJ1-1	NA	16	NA	CAWSVLGSGGNTEAFF	TGTGCCTGGAGTGTACTGGGTTCCGGGGGGAACACTGAAGCTTTCTTT
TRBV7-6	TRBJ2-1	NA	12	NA	CASSPGVYEQFF	TGTGCCAGCAGCCCGGGGGTGTATGAGCAGTTCTTC
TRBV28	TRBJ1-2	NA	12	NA	CASVVGARTYTF	TGTGCCAGCGTCGTTGGGGCCCGGACCTACACCTTC
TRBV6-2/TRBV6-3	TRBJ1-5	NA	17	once	CASSYLRDPAGGQPQHF	TGTGCCAGCAGTTACCTCCGGGACCCAGCTGGAGGTCAGCCCCAGCATTTT
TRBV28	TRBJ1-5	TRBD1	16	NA	CASSYRTGITNQPQHF	TGTGCCAGCAGTTATAGGACAGGGATTACCAATCAGCCCCAGCATTTT
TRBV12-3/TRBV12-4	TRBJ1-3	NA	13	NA	CASSFTGGNTIYF	TGTGCCAGCAGTTTTACAGGGGGAAACACCATATATTTT
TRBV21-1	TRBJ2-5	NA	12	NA	CASSNEGETQYF	TGTGCCAGCAGCAACGAAGGGGAGACCCAGTACTTC
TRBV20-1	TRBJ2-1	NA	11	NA	CSARVGGPIFF	TGCAGTGCTAGAGTAGGGGGACCAATCTTCTTC
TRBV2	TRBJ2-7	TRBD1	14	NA	CASRDGQGHYEQYF	TGTGCCAGCAGGGATGGACAGGGGCACTACGAGCAGTACTTC
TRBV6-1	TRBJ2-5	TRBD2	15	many	CASSELAGGPETQYF	TGTGCCAGCAGTGAACTAGCGGGGGGGCCAGAGACCCAGTACTTC
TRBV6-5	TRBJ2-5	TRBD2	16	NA	CASSSGLAGGGETQYF	TGTGCCAGCAGTTCGGGACTAGCGGGAGGAGGGGAGACCCAGTACTTC
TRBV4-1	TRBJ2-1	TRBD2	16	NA	CASSQDRSGRYNEQFF	TGCGCCAGCAGCCAAGATCGCAGCGGGAGGTACAATGAGCAGTTCTTC
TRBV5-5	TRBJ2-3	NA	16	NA	CASTPPHQGYTDTQYF	TGTGCCAGCACGCCCCCACACCAGGGTTACACAGATACGCAGTATTTT
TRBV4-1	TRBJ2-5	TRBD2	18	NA	CASSQGLLWTSGKETQYF	TGCGCCAGCAGCCAGGGACTCCTTTGGACTAGCGGGAAAGAGACCCAGTACTTC
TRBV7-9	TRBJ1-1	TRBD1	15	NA	CASSLPRQGVTEAFF	TGTGCCAGCAGCTTACCCCGACAGGGGGTCACTGAAGCTTTCTTT
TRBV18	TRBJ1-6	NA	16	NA	CASSASRSGYNSPLHF	TGTGCCAGCTCAGCTTCCCGGTCGGGCTATAATTCACCCCTCCACTTT
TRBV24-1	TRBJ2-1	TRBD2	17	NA	CATSDNSWGGSYNEQFF	TGTGCCACCAGTGATAATTCGTGGGGGGGCTCCTACAATGAGCAGTTCTTC
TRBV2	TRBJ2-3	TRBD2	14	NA	CASTGLAGTDTQYF	TGTGCCAGCACGGGACTAGCGGGCACAGATACGCAGTATTTT
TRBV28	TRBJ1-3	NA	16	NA	CASSSRTGPRGNTIYF	TGTGCCAGCAGTTCGCGAACGGGGCCGAGGGGAAACACCATATATTTT
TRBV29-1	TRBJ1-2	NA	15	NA	CSVEGLQGANYGYTF	TGCAGCGTTGAAGGGTTGCAGGGCGCTAACTATGGCTACACCTTC
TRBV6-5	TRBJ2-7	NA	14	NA	CASSFDRSSYEQYF	TGTGCCAGCAGTTTCGACAGGAGCTCCTACGAGCAGTACTTC
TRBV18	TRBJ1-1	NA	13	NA	CASSENRNTEAFF	TGTGCCAGCTCAGAGAACCGGAACACTGAAGCTTTCTTT
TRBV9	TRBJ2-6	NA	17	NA	CASSVGDGYSGANVLTF	TGTGCCAGCAGCGTAGGGGACGGTTACTCTGGGGCCAACGTCCTGACTTTC
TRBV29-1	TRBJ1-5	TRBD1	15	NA	CSVEVGGTGNQPQHF	TGCAGCGTTGAAGTGGGGGGGACAGGTAATCAGCCCCAGCATTTT
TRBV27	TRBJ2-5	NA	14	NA	CASSAIGGGETQYF	TGTGCCAGCAGTGCCATAGGGGGGGGAGAGACCCAGTACTTC
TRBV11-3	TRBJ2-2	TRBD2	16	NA	CASSFGLDAGPGELFF	TGTGCCAGCAGCTTCGGACTAGACGCTGGGCCCGGGGAGCTGTTTTTT
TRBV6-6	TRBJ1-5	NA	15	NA	CASSTPDRYNQPQHF	TGTGCCAGCAGTACCCCGGACAGATACAATCAGCCCCAGCATTTT
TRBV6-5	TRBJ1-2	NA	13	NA	CASSPGTIYGYTF	TGTGCCAGCAGCCCCGGGACGATCTATGGCTACACCTTC
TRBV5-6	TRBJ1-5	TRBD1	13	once	CASSWDRGAPQHF	TGTGCCAGCAGCTGGGACAGGGGGGCACCCCAGCATTTT